This TCR beta chain was identified during a study of T cell responses to AZD1222 COVID-19 vaccine. Details on this clone: The target antigen is unknown.

Points from the study as a whole: Among spike-specific TCRs, nearly half reportedly target unmutated variant regions. With two AZD1222 doses given, Spike-specific TCR breadth and depth both rose. In a largely white British group with more females than males, clonal diversity was possibly underestimated.

The V gene end was trimmed by 4 bases and the J gene end by 0 bases; junction bases not matched to a gene: 5. This CDR3 has 15 residues. Germline V gene sequence: CDR1 SGHNT, CDR2 YYREEE (reference sequence). Assay used: immunoSEQ multiplex PCR; TCRdb lists only in-frame clones, some missing. Of 83,000 or so clones listed, under 95% are singletons. The sequences come from peripheral blood, collected 28 days after the second AZD1222 dose. The chain links TRBV5-4 to TRBJ2-7; 9 bases align to TRBD1. This clonotype was obtained from an adult who received the AZD1222 COVID-19 vaccine. DNA for the CDR3: TGTGCCAGCAGCAGGACAGGGGCCCACTCCTACGAGCAGTACTTC. This translates into CASSRTGAHSYEQYF.